A single sample is the source of the 6 T cell receptor beta chains below, sequenced in a study of early T cells in non-severe SARS-CoV-2 infection. TCRdb fed the 5' RACE reads into MiXCR, producing one record per CDR3 protein. In the table there are around 77,000 distinct CDR3 sequences, 4.5% to 6% of which are singletons. This specimen consisted of whole blood, obtained at baseline. These TCRs come from an adult who was a healthcare worker with PCR-confirmed SARS-CoV-2 infection or an uninfected control (not recorded which).

This clonotype was counted many times. The V call is TRBV20-1, the J call TRBJ1-2; unclear D gene. V lost 0 bases and J 6 bases, leaving 5 bases between the germline ends. CDR3 size: 11 residues. The germline V gene has CDR1 DFQATT and CDR2 SNEGSKA (reference sequence). This CDR3 is CSAREVHGYTF. The CDR3 DNA is TGCAGTGCTAGAGAGGTTCATGGCTACACCTTC.

This clonotype was counted many times. The genes are TRBV7-6 and TRBJ1-6, with D tentatively TRBD1 (6 bases). Trimming took 1 base from V and 7 from J, leaving 17 bases between them. The CDR3 contains 17 residues. CDR1 is SGHVS, CDR2 FNYEAQ, per germline. The CDR3 DNA sequence: TGTGCCAGCAGCTTAGGGGGGACACGGCGGGAGAATTCACCCCTCCACTTT. As protein: CASSLGGTRRENSPLHF.

At least ten counts were recorded for this clonotype. V usage is TRBV11-2 and J usage is TRBJ1-2; TRBD1 matches 8 bases. The CDR3 is made up of 14 amino acids. V lost 4 bases to trimming and J lost 8 bases; unmatched junction nucleotides: 9. CDR1 and CDR2 from the germline V gene are SGHAT and FQNNGV. This CDR3 reads CASSSLQGAFGYTF. The CDR3 DNA reads as TGTGCCAGCAGCTCTCTTCAGGGGGCATTCGGCTACACCTTC.

This clonotype turned up a few times. The gene calls are TRBV5-1 and TRBJ2-1; 8 bases fit TRBD2. Per germline, CDR1 SGHRS and CDR2 YFSETQ. The length of the CDR3 is 16 residues. The trim removed 4 bases at V and 0 bases at J, leaving 6 bases unmatched. This CDR3 reads CASSTNSGTSYNEQFF. The CDR3 region has the DNA TGCGCCAGCAGCACGAATAGCGGGACCTCCTACAATGAGCAGTTCTTC. Together with reference TRBV5-1 and TRBJ2-1, the CDR3 gives the full variable domain: KAGVTQTPRYLIKTRGQQVTLSCSPISGHRSVSWYQQTPGQGLQFLFEYFSETQRNKGNFPGRFSGRQFSNSRSEMNVSTLELGDSALYLCASSTNSGTSYNEQFFGPGTRLTVL.

This chain uses TRBV12-3 or TRBV12-4 with TRBJ2-7, with 8 bases fitting TRBD2. V gave up 6 bases and J gave up 3 bases; unmatched junction bases: 10. This CDR3 region has 15 residues. Here the CDR3 reads CASSVQTSDRYEQYF. The CDR3 DNA follows: TGTGCCAGCAGCGTCCAGACTAGCGACCGCTACGAGCAGTACTTC.

This clonotype was recorded at least ten times. CDR3 protein: CASSVVAATWNTEAFF. For the CDR3, the DNA is TGTGCCAGCAGCGTAGTGGCAGCTACTTGGAATACTGAAGCTTTCTTT. This chain joins TRBV9 and TRBJ1-1; D ambiguous. The V end lost 0 bases, the J end lost 5 bases, and 17 bases lay between the germline ends. CDR1 and CDR2 from the germline V gene are SGDLS and YYNGEE. The CDR3 has 16 residues.